Listed here is a single T cell receptor beta chain. The entry originates in a study of blood T cell repertoires in COVID-19. Study information: The United States, Italy and Spain provided the acute and convalescent COVID-19 samples. T cells, B-cell-depleted T cells, or PBMCs provided the cDNA or gDNA that served as material.

Original handling: Amplified reference gene primers provided the basis for estimating nucleated cell counts. Generated by immunoSEQ multiplex PCR, the TCRdb table keeps only in-frame clones and is missing some. The DNA was the basis for D and trimming; V, J and clone size are from that table. The table shows more than 50,000 clones, with approximately 80% occurring only once. Germline loops: CDR1 SGHNT, CDR2 YYREEE (reference sequence). This CDR3 region has 15 residues. Trimming took 3 bases from V and 5 from J; bases not matched to a gene: 7. V and J are TRBV5-4 and TRBJ1-4; 7 bases line up with TRBD1. The sample consisted of peripheral blood. This receptor was identified in a man in his 70s with active or convalescent COVID-19. CDR3 amino acids: CASSYDRARNEKLFF. CDR3 DNA sequence: TGTGCCAGCAGCTACGACAGGGCTCGGAATGAAAAACTGTTTTTT.